These 22 T cell receptor beta chains came from one sample sequenced in a study of OX40 agonist ivuxolimab in advanced cancers. Assay: immunoSEQ multiplex PCR; the TCRdb copy retains only in-frame clones and omits some. The sample records about 83,000 clones, about 88% being singletons. The sample here was CD4+ or CD8+ T cells sorted from blood, taken in a trial of the OX40 agonist ivuxolimab. These receptors all stem from an adult with an advanced solid tumor such as melanoma, head and neck, liver or kidney cancer.

V usage is TRBV6-5 and J usage is TRBJ1-3; possibly TRBD1 for D (5 bases). In germline, CDR1 is MNHEY, CDR2 SVGAGI. The CDR3 is made up of 15 amino acids. The ends were cut back, 0 bases at V and 4 bases at J, with 10 bases in the middle. The CDR3 is CASSYSSRAGNTIYF. The CDR3 coding sequence is TGTGCCAGCAGTTACTCGAGCAGGGCGGGAAACACCATATATTTT.

The chain employs TRBV19 and TRBJ1-3, with D possibly being TRBD1 (5 bases). Germline loops: CDR1 LNHDA, CDR2 SQIVND (reference sequence). The CDR3 sequence is 14 residues long. Trimming pared 3 bases from V and 0 bases from J, leaving 6 bases between. The CDR3 spells CASSMGGSGNTIYF. Written as DNA, the CDR3 is TGTGCCAGTAGTATGGGGGGCTCTGGAAACACCATATATTTT.

The table lists this clone with a few counts. The chain joins TRBV11-2 to TRBJ2-7; D possibly corresponds to TRBD1 (7 bases). Germline-derived CDR1 and CDR2 are SGHAT and FQNNGV. V was shortened by 3 bases and J by 4 bases, with 13 bases between the two germline ends. The CDR3 contains 14 residues. The CDR3 nucleotides are TGTGCCAGCAGCTTGGGCAGGGGGGCGTACGAGCAGTACTTC. It specifies CASSLGRGAYEQYF.

The V call is TRBV6-1, the J call TRBJ1-3, with D perhaps TRBD1 (6 bases). Germline V lookup: CDR1 MNHNS, CDR2 SASEGT. V lost 6 bases, J lost 7 bases, and 13 bases lay in between. The CDR3 has 13 amino acids. CDR3 region: CASSTGRVNTIYF. The CDR3 bases are TGTGCCAGCAGCACAGGGAGGGTGAACACCATATATTTT.

The V gene is TRBV4-2, the J gene TRBJ1-4; a weak D match, TRBD1 (5 bases). The germline CDR1 and CDR2 sequences are LGHNA and YNFKEQ. This CDR3 is 17 amino acids long. Trimming removed 1 base from V and 4 bases from J, with 16 bases in between. The CDR3 here is CASSQGHGDGLNEKLFF. The CDR3 DNA reads TGTGCCAGCAGCCAAGGCCATGGGGACGGACTTAATGAAAAACTGTTTTTT.

This rearrangement joins TRBV6-1 to TRBJ2-5; perhaps TRBD2 as D (5 bases). V gave up 8 bases and J gave up 5 bases, with 18 bases separating them. Germline V gene sequence: CDR1 MNHNS, CDR2 SASEGT. The CDR3 totals 14 residues. The CDR3 DNA sequence: TGTGCCAGCTCACCGGGGTTTGTTGCGGAGACCCAGTACTTC. Translation gives CASSPGFVAETQYF.

This sequence joins TRBV2 and TRBJ2-1; 9 bases map to TRBD2. V dropped 4 bases and J dropped 3; count of bases not matched to a gene: 4. Germline CDR1 and CDR2: SNHLY and FYNNEI. CDR3 length: 15 residues. The CDR3 DNA reads as TGTGCCAGCAGTGTTCAGCGGGGGGTCTACAATGAGCAGTTCTTC. Protein product: CASSVQRGVYNEQFF.

V is TRBV7-9 and J is TRBJ1-2; 8 positions agree with TRBD1. The CDR3 is 15 amino acids. The V segment lost 5 bases and the J segment 3 bases; nucleotides outside the gene matches: 8. The germline V gene encodes CDR1 SEHNR and CDR2 FQNEAQ (reference sequence). Written as DNA, the CDR3 is TGTGCCAGCAGCCCAAGGACAGGGAGCGACTATGGCTACACCTTC. This sequence encodes CASSPRTGSDYGYTF.

The chain combines TRBV11-2 with TRBJ1-1; 7 nucleotides agree with TRBD1. The V gene's germline CDR1 is SGHAT and CDR2 FQNNGV. After removal of 1 base from V and 4 bases from J, the junction contained 6 bases not matched to a gene. This CDR3 spans 15 amino acids. The CDR3 DNA follows: TGTGCCAGCAGCTTAGTAGGGGGCGGGATCACTGAAGCTTTCTTT. Encoded protein: CASSLVGGGITEAFF.

V is TRBV25-1 and J is TRBJ1-3; 11 nucleotides match TRBD1. With 4 bases clipped from V and 2 bases from J, the junction kept 7 bases outside the gene matches. The germline V gene encodes CDR1 MGHDK and CDR2 SYGVNS. The CDR3 extends over 17 amino acids. CDR3 sequence: CASSAQPGQGAGNTIYF. Here the CDR3 DNA reads TGTGCCAGCAGTGCCCAACCGGGACAGGGGGCTGGAAACACCATATATTTT.

Notes on this clone: The germline gene is not matched at one end of the junction; a read error may be the cause. This sequence joins TRBV10-3 and TRBJ2-3; TRBD2 might be the D (6 bases). The CDR3 length is 13 residues. Germline V gene data show CDR1 as ENHRY and CDR2 as SYGVKD. CDR3 in amino acids: CAIRPEGFSLWNF. The CDR3 DNA reads as TGTGCCATCAGGCCGGAGGGATTTTCCCTGTGGAATTTT.

The chain employs TRBV19 and TRBJ2-5; 9 positions match TRBD2. Germline V lookup: CDR1 LNHDA, CDR2 SQIVND (reference sequence). The V segment lost 3 bases and the J segment 5 bases; nucleotides outside the gene matches: 10. CDR3 length equals 16 residues. The chain's CDR3 is CASSISSRGGRETQYF. The CDR3 DNA reads as TGTGCCAGTAGTATTAGCTCGCGGGGGGGCCGTGAGACCCAGTACTTC.

The V and J genes are TRBV7-6 and TRBJ2-3, with 8 bases identical to TRBD1. After removal of 5 bases from V and 7 bases from J, the junction contained 8 bases not matched to a gene. Germline V gene sequence: CDR1 SGHVS, CDR2 FNYEAQ. The CDR3 is made up of 14 amino acids. This CDR3 reads CASSLQGEFYTQYF. CDR3 sequence (DNA): TGTGCCAGCAGCCTACAGGGGGAGTTTTATACGCAGTATTTT.

This clone was observed a single time. The genes are TRBV2 and TRBJ2-5, with 10 bases matching TRBD2. Germline CDR1 is SNHLY and CDR2 is FYNNEI. Trimming took 5 bases from V and 4 from J; bases not matched to a gene: 4. The CDR3 is 14 amino acids. This CDR3 reads CASSPGTSVETQYF. The CDR3 DNA is TGTGCCAGCAGTCCTGGGACTAGCGTAGAGACCCAGTACTTC.

The chain uses TRBV4-1 and TRBJ2-2; D is perhaps TRBD1 (5 bases). The germline CDR1 and CDR2 sequences are MGHRA and YSYEKL. CDR3 length: 20 amino acids. Trimming removed 1 base at V and 6 bases at J, with 27 bases between. The CDR3 protein is CASSQVFQGRELGSPGELFF. For the CDR3, the DNA is TGCGCCAGCAGCCAAGTCTTTCAGGGCAGGGAATTAGGAAGTCCCGGGGAGCTGTTTTTT.

The rearrangement uses TRBV9 and TRBJ1-3, with D uncertain. This CDR3 contains 17 residues. Deletions cut 0 bases from V and 1 base from J, with 14 bases between. The germline gives CDR1 SGDLS, CDR2 YYNGEE. The DNA of the CDR3 is TGTGCCAGCAGCGTAGAGGCCGCCCGGAGGTCTGGAAACACCATATATTTT. Its protein product is CASSVEAARRSGNTIYF.

V usage is TRBV29-1 and J usage is TRBJ1-6, with 8 bases that match TRBD1. J lost 10 bases, V lost 6 bases, and 14 bases had no gene match. Germline V gene data show CDR1 as SQVTM and CDR2 as ANQGSEA. The CDR3 totals 15 residues. The CDR3 nucleotides read TGCAGCGTGAGACAGGGGACGGGGCTTGGATCACCCCTCCACTTT. This encodes CSVRQGTGLGSPLHF.

V usage is TRBV6-1 and J usage is TRBJ2-3, with D maybe TRBD2 (6 bases). The CDR3 loop spans 17 amino acids. The V gene's germline CDR1 is MNHNS and CDR2 SASEGT. V was shortened by 0 bases and J by 4 bases, with 17 bases between the two germline ends. CDR3 nucleotide sequence: TGTGCCAGCAGTGAAGCGCTTAGGGCGGGGACCCCAGATACGCAGTATTTT. Residues: CASSEALRAGTPDTQYF.

The V gene is TRBV7-9, the J gene TRBJ1-2, with D possibly matching TRBD1 (6 bases). Per the germline V gene, CDR1 is SEHNR and CDR2 is FQNEAQ (reference sequence). V shed 8 bases and J shed 0 bases, with 25 bases lying between them. The CDR3 consists of 18 residues. The CDR3: CASSREVGGAVSNYGYTF. The DNA of the CDR3 is TGTGCCAGCTCGCGGGAGGTGGGGGGCGCGGTATCTAACTATGGCTACACCTTC.

This rearrangement joins TRBV6-1 to TRBJ1-2; 10 bases map to TRBD1. Germline V lookup: CDR1 MNHNS, CDR2 SASEGT. V lost 6 bases and J lost 8; bases outside the gene matches: 6. This CDR3 comprises 13 residues. The DNA of the CDR3 is TGTGCCAGCAGAGACAGGGGGCGAGGGGGCTACACCTTC. This codes for CASRDRGRGGYTF.

V gene TRBV2 combines with J gene TRBJ1-4, with 8 bases fitting TRBD1. The CDR3 extends over 20 amino acids. Germline lookup yields CDR1 SNHLY and CDR2 FYNNEI. Trimming cost V 3 bases and J 0 bases; bases outside gene matches: 15. The CDR3 DNA reads TGTGCCAGCAGTGATCTTCGGGACAGGTCGTTAGAGGCAACTAATGAAAAACTGTTTTTT. Its translation: CASSDLRDRSLEATNEKLFF.

The chain combines TRBV28 with TRBJ1-2, with D tentatively TRBD1 (6 bases). V gave up 5 bases and J gave up 2 bases, with 18 bases separating them. The germline CDR1 and CDR2 sequences are MDHEN and SYDVKM. The CDR3 runs 16 residues. This chain's CDR3 is CASSLRQALRNYGYTF. Here the CDR3 DNA reads TGTGCCAGCAGTCTAAGACAGGCCCTCCGCAACTATGGCTACACCTTC.